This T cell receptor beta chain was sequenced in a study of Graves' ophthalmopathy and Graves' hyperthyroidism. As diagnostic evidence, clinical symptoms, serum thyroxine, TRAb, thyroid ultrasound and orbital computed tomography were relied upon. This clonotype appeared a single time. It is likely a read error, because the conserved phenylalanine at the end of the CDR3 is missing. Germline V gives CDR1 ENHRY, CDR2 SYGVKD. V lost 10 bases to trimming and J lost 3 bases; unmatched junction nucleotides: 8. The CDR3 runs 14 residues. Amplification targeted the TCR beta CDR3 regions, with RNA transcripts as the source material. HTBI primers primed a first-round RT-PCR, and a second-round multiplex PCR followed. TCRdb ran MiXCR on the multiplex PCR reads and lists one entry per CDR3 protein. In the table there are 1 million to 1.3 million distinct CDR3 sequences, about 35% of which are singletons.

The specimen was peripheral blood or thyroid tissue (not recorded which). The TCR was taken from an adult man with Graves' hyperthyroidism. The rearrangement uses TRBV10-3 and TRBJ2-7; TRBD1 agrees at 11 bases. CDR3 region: CASGAGTGGYEQYC. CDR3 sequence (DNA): TGTGCCAGCGGTGCCGGGACAGGGGGCTACGAGCAGTACTGC.